Listed below are T cell receptor beta chains from one sample, sequenced in a study of T cells in tumors after PD-1 blockade. The data were produced by immunoSEQ multiplex PCR, yet TCRdb's version contains in-frame clones alone and is incomplete. The repertoire consists of about 24,000 clones, with 70% to 85% occurring once and the leading ten covering around 12%. Sequencing used PBMCs, obtained after anti-PD-1 treatment. The receptors were gathered from a human donor with basal cell carcinoma. The conserved cysteine and the conserved F or W are not part of the CDR3 here. The D gene is left open where the match is weak.

CDR3aa	v_gene	d_gene
ASSQGASHETQY	TRBV11-3	.
AIGGRVESNQPQH	TRBV6-4	.
ASGQTGVITEAF	TRBV4-1	TRBD1
ASRHTGEDGYT	TRBV19	TRBD1
SASQLGQGSGNTIY	TRBV20-1	TRBD1
ASSLSREKQF	TRBV5-6	.
ASSRDLLPYEQY	TRBV27	.
ASSLGRAAYEQY	TRBV11-1	.
ASSLRRQGGEKLF	TRBV18	TRBD1
ASSLAGAEYGYT	TRBV5-1	.
ATQPRAGYEQY	TRBV12-3/TRBV12-4	.
ASSSFQGQSYEQY	TRBV7-8	.
ASKGLDGSPLH	TRBV12-3/TRBV12-4	.
ASMQGGGEKLF	TRBV6-5	.
ASSPTLGFAKNIQY	TRBV27	.
ASRVPGSGNTIY	TRBV19	.
AWSSGDYNSPLH	TRBV30	.
ASSRTATSSTGELF	TRBV19	.
ASSEDGGNEKLF	TRBV9	.
ASSDRGQNIQY	TRBV7-4	TRBD1
ASSLGFTGVYEQY	TRBV7-8	TRBD1
ASSYGQRDVNEETQY	TRBV6-2/TRBV6-3	.
ASSYSGARNEKLF	TRBV6-5	.
ATSIRTGGRSRNTEAF	TRBV15	TRBD1
ASSFTGVAGYT	TRBV6-2/TRBV6-3	TRBD1
ASSLVGTAEAF	TRBV7-9	.
ASSYAVNLSYNEQF	TRBV6-2/TRBV6-3	.
ASSGGAGSGGELF	TRBV6-6	TRBD2
ASSPRVGEKLF	TRBV3-1/TRBV3-2	.
SARSDTEAF	TRBV20-1	.
ASSFPHSGVRTDTQY	TRBV7-9	TRBD2
ASSPGTGDGYT	TRBV12-3/TRBV12-4	TRBD1
ASSPGLGSLEQY	TRBV7-3	TRBD2
ASSRDRDYEQY	TRBV4-1	TRBD1
ASSLDRENTGELF	TRBV28	.
ASSLSGGPREKLF	TRBV7-7	.
ASSYSRGAQPQH	TRBV6-5	.
ASRQNHNSPLH	TRBV2	.
ASSELDTHLTPQY	TRBV10-2	.
ASRDRAGAEAF	TRBV19	TRBD1
ASSLLSGESNYGYT	TRBV5-1	.
ASSPDVYTEAF	TRBV18	.
ASSQATGGNQETQY	TRBV4-2	TRBD1
ASRLQVSGANVLT	TRBV7-9	.
ASSGQGLEEQY	TRBV2	TRBD1
ASSKGVGSNQPQH	TRBV6-2/TRBV6-3	.
ASGTEIFSGANVLT	TRBV5-1	TRBD1
ASSLARLTSNQPQH	TRBV5-6	.
ASSQDRGPIESLSGYT	TRBV14	.
ASSWGGDEAF	TRBV12-3/TRBV12-4	.
ASSVDNYGYT	TRBV9	.
ASRPGQTYYGYT	TRBV19	TRBD1
ASSALLDRGSIT	TRBV9	TRBD1
ASRRQGSSNQPQH	TRBV2	TRBD1